The clone carrying this T cell receptor beta chain was observed at least ten times. This specimen comes from a study of CD8+CD57+ T cells in acquired aplastic anemia. Genomic DNA served as template for TCR beta VDJ and CDR3 profiling. MiXCR, run by TCRdb on the reads, gives a single entry per CDR3 protein. The sample has 150,000 to 160,000 distinct CDR3 sequences; about 54% are singletons. Patients picked for sequencing had shown CD8+CD57+ cell expansion detected by flow cytometry. V gave up 5 bases and J gave up 0 bases, with 11 bases separating them. This CDR3 contains 15 residues. The sequenced sample consisted of sorted CD4+, CD8+, or CD8+CD57+ T cells (not recorded which) from PBMCs. This TCR came from a human donor with aplastic anemia. This chain links TRBV12-3 or TRBV12-4 with TRBJ1-3; D gene uncertain. The CDR3 is CASSTSTASGNTIYF. The CDR3 region has the DNA TGTGCCAGCAGTACTTCAACGGCCTCTGGAAACACCATATATTTT.